Listed below are T cell receptor beta chains from one sample, sequenced in a study of blood T cell repertoires in COVID-19. Assay used: immunoSEQ multiplex PCR; TCRdb lists only in-frame clones, some missing. The table shows some 150,000 clones, with 80% to 90% occurring only once. Sequenced sample: peripheral blood. These receptors all come from a woman aged 55 to 70 who had recovered from COVID-19. Both conserved end residues are part of each CDR3. The order of the fields is CDR3 length, D gene, J gene, V gene, clone size, CDR3 protein, CDR3 DNA. D genes are given only for firm matches. Rows may omit the clone size; those that give it use once, few, many or a size class.

>16|-|TRBJ1-2|TRBV6-5|-
CASSSAGRGGGYGYTF
TGTGCCAGCAGTTCCGCGGGGCGGGGGGGTGGCTATGGCTACACCTTC
>16|TRBD2|TRBJ2-3|TRBV28|-
CASSSAWGGGTDTQYF
TGTGCCAGCAGTTCCGCATGGGGAGGGGGCACAGATACGCAGTATTTT
>15|TRBD1|TRBJ2-2|TRBV28|-
CASSRGQGVTGELFF
TGTGCCAGCAGCCGGGGACAGGGAGTAACCGGGGAGCTGTTTTTT
>12|-|TRBJ1-4|TRBV21-1|-
CASTGMREKLFF
TGTGCCAGCACGGGAATGAGGGAAAAACTGTTTTTT
>15|-|TRBJ2-7|TRBV11-3|-
CASSPNPGSINEQYF
TGTGCCAGCAGCCCCAACCCAGGGTCGATAAACGAGCAGTACTTC
>18|-|TRBJ1-1|TRBV14|-
CASSHQFTEEQMNTEAFF
TGTGCCAGCAGCCATCAATTTACGGAGGAGCAAATGAACACTGAAGCTTTCTTT
>15|-|TRBJ1-6|TRBV19|-
CASRSVSIYNSPLHF
TGTGCCAGTCGGAGCGTCTCCATCTATAATTCACCCCTCCACTTT
>13|-|TRBJ1-1|TRBV28|-
CASTLGGLTEAFF
TGTGCCAGCACTCTCGGGGGGCTCACTGAAGCTTTCTTT
>15|TRBD1|TRBJ2-7|TRBV4-2|-
CASSQDETGGREQYF
TGTGCCAGCAGCCAAGATGAGACAGGGGGGAGGGAGCAGTACTTC
>17|TRBD1|TRBJ2-6|TRBV27|-
CASSLWGQASGANVLTF
TGTGCCAGCAGTTTATGGGGACAGGCCTCTGGGGCCAACGTCCTGACTTTC
>17|TRBD1|TRBJ1-2|TRBV5-1|-
CASSFDGQGLSVGGYTF
TGCGCCAGCAGCTTTGACGGACAGGGTCTAAGTGTCGGTGGCTACACCTTC
>18|TRBD2|TRBJ2-2|TRBV10-3|once
CAISPLRGGASNTGELFF
TGTGCCATCAGTCCCCTTCGGGGAGGGGCATCGAACACCGGGGAGCTGTTTTTT
>13|-|TRBJ1-1|TRBV12-3/TRBV12-4|-
CASRSGINTEAFF
TGTGCCAGCAGATCGGGGATCAACACTGAAGCTTTCTTT
>13|-|TRBJ1-4|TRBV30|-
CAWSVRGGEKLFF
TGTGCCTGGAGTGTACGGGGGGGCGAAAAACTGTTTTTT
>15|TRBD1|TRBJ2-3|TRBV11-2|-
CASNYQGEGTDTQYF
TGTGCCAGCAACTACCAGGGGGAAGGCACAGATACGCAGTATTTT
>16|TRBD1|TRBJ2-5|TRBV5-1|once
CASSLGDRGSQETQYF
TGCGCCAGCAGCTTGGGGGACAGGGGGAGCCAAGAGACCCAGTACTTC